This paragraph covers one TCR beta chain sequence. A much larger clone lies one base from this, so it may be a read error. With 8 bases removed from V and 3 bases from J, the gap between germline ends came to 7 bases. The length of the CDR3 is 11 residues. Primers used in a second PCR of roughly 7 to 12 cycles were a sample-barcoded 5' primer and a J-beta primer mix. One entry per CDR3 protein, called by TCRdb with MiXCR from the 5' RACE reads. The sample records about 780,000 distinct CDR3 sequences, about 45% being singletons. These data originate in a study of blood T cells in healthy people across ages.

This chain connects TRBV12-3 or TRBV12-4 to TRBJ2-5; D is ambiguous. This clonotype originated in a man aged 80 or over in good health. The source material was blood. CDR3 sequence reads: CASGYEETQYF. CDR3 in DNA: TGTGCCAGCGGCTACGAAGAGACCCAGTACTTC.